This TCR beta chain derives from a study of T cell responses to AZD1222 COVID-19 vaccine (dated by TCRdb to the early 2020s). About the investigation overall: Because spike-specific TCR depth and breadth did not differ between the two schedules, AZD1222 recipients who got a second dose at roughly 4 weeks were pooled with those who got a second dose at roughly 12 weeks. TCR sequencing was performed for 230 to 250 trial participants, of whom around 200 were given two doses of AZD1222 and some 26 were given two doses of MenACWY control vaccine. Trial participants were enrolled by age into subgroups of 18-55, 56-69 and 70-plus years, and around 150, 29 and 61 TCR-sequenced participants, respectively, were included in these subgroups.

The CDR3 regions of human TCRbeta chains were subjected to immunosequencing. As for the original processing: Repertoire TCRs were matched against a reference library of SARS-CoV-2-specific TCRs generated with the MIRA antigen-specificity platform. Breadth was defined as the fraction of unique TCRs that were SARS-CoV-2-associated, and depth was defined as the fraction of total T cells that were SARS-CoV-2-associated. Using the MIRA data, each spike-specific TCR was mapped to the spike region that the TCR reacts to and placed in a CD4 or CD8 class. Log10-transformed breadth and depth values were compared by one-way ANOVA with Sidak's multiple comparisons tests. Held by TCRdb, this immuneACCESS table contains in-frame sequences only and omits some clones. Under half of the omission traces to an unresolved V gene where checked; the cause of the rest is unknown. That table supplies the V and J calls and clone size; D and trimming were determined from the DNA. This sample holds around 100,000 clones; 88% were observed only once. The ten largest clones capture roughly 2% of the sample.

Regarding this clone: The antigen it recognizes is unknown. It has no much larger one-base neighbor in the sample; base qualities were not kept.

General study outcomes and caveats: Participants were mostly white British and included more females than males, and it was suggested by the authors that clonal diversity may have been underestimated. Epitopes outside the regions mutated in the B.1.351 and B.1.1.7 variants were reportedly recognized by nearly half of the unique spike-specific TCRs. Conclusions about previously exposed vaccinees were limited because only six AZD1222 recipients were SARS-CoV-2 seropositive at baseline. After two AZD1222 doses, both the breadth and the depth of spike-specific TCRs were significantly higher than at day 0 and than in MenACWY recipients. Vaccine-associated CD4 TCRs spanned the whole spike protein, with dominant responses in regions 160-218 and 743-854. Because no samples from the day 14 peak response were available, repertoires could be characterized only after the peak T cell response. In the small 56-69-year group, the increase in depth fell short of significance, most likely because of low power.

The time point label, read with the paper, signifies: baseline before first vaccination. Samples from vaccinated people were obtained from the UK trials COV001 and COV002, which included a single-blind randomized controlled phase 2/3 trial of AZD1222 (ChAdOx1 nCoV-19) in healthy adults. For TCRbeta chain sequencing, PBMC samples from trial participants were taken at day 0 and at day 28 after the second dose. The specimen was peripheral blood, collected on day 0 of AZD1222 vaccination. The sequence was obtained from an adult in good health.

The CDR3 region reads CASSEGVRTSGRITQRTGELFF. DNA sequence: TGTGCCAGCAGCGAAGGCGTCCGGACTAGCGGAAGGATCACTCAACGCACCGGGGAGCTGTTTTTT. The V gene is TRBV4-2 and the J gene is TRBJ2-2; 10 nucleotides in the junction match TRBD2. From cysteine to phenylalanine, the CDR3 is 22 amino acids long. Just CDR3 DNA is preserved here, 66 bases in frame from base 1. The germline V end is reduced by 5 bases and the J end by 4 bases; junction bases left unmatched: 25. CDR1 and CDR2, looked up from the germline V gene, are LGHNA and YNFKEQ.